A single sample gave rise to the 8 T cell receptor beta chains below, sequenced in a study of vaccination and CD4 T cells after COVID-19. The Oncomine TCR Beta short-read assay generated sequence data from the DNA of cultured CD4+ T cells. MiXCR, applied by TCRdb to the PCR reads, yields one record per CDR3 protein. The table includes roughly 11,000 distinct CDR3 sequences, about 61% detected once. Their antigens are not known. The treatment denotes: roughly 10-day PBMC culture with coronavirus spike peptide pools or control peptides (ViraFEST assay). This sample comprised CD4+ T cells from blood, cultured in vitro, obtained before SARS-CoV-2 vaccination. These TCRs come from a human donor who had recovered from COVID-19.

J is TRBJ2-3 and V is TRBV24-1, with TRBD2 identical over 7 bases. J lost 2 bases, V lost 9 bases, and 1 base had no gene match. The CDR3 has 12 residues. Germline values: CDR1 KGHDR, CDR2 SFDVKD. The CDR3 loop is CATGDYTDTQYF. The CDR3 DNA follows: TGTGCCACCGGGGACTACACAGATACGCAGTATTTT.

The CDR3 bases are TGTGCCAGCAGCCGTCTGGGAGTAGCTAACTATGGCTACACCTTC. This translates into CASSRLGVANYGYTF. The chain combines TRBV27 with TRBJ1-2, with D unresolved. Trimming shortened V by 6 bases and J by 0 bases, and 14 bases separated the two germline ends. Germline CDR1 reads MNHEY; CDR2 reads SMNVEV (reference sequence). This CDR3 has 15 residues.

This clonotype came up once. The V call is TRBV7-2, the J call TRBJ2-5; D remains ambiguous. This CDR3 is 14 amino acids long. Trimming pared 3 bases from V and 0 bases from J, leaving 8 bases between. Germline V gene data show CDR1 as SGHTA and CDR2 as FQGNSA. The CDR3: CASSLEHHQETQYF. The CDR3 DNA is TGTGCCAGCAGCTTGGAGCACCACCAAGAGACCCAGTACTTC.

The gene calls are TRBV19 and TRBJ2-3, with a weak D call TRBD2 (5 bases). Germline CDR1 is LNHDA and CDR2 is SQIVND (reference sequence). This CDR3 spans 12 amino acids. Here the CDR3 DNA reads TGTGCACCACACGGGGGCACAGATACGCAGTATTTT. As protein: CAPHGGTDTQYF. The full variable domain, its missing parts supplied by reference TRBV19 and TRBJ2-3, is DGGITQSPKYLFRKEGQNVTLSCEQNLNHDAMYWYRQDPGQGLRLIYYSQIVNDFQKGDIAEGYSVSREKKESFPLTVTSAQKNPTAFYLCAPHGGTDTQYFGPGTRLTVL.

The V gene is TRBV23-1, the J gene TRBJ2-1; perhaps D is TRBD1 or TRBD2 (5 bases each). TRBV23-1 is an ORF; its function is uncertain. The ends were cut back, 3 bases at V and 8 bases at J, with 5 bases in the middle. The CDR3 has 11 residues. The CDR3 DNA is TGCGCCAGCAGTCAGGGGGATGAGCAGTTCTTC. Translating it yields CASSQGDEQFF.

The chain uses TRBV7-2 and TRBJ1-2; 9 positions match TRBD1. Germline V gene data show CDR1 as SGHTA and CDR2 as FQGNSA. The CDR3 totals 18 residues. Germline trimming cut 5 bases from V and 7 bases from J; bases unmatched to any gene: 20. CDR3: CASSRTGGGRVIGSGYTF. For the CDR3, the DNA is TGTGCCAGCAGCAGAACAGGGGGCGGGAGGGTGATCGGTAGTGGCTACACCTTC.

The genes are TRBV20-1 and TRBJ1-6; D is undetermined. This CDR3 region has 16 residues. Germline V gene lookup returns CDR1 DFQATT and CDR2 SNEGSKA (reference sequence). V lost 5 bases to trimming and J lost 8 bases, with 22 bases between them. As DNA, the CDR3 is TGCAGTGCTGACGAGGAGGGAGGGTTGTTGGATTCACCCCTCCACTTT. Translation gives CSADEEGGLLDSPLHF.

The V and J genes are TRBV6-1 and TRBJ1-2; no reliable D call. The CDR3 contains 14 residues. Trimming stripped 7 bases from V and 11 bases from J, with 23 bases between. From germline, CDR1 is MNHNS and CDR2 SASEGT. The CDR3 is CASTLSLYSVPYTF. CDR3 in DNA: TGTGCCAGCACCTTATCCCTTTACAGCGTCCCATACACCTTC.